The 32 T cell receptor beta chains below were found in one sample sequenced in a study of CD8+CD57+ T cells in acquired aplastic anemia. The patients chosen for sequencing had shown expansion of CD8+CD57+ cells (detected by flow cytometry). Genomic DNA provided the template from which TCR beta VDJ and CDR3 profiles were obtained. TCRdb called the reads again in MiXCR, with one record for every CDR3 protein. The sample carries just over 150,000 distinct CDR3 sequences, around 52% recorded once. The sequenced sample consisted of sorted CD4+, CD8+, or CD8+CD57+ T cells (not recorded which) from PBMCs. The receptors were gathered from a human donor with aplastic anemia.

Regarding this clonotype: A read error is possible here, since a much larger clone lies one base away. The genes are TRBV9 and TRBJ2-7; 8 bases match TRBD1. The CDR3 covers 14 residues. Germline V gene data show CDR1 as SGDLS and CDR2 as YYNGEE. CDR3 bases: TGTGCCAGCAGTTTGGACAGGGACTTGCGCGAGCAGCACTTC. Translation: CASSLDRDLREQHF. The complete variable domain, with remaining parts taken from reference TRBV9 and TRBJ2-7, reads DSGVTQTPKHLITATGQRVTLRCSPRSGDLSVYWYQQSLDQGLQFLIQYYNGEERAKGNILERFSAQQFPDLHSELNLSSLELGDSALYFCASSLDRDLREQHFGPGTRLTVT.

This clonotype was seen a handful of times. CDR3 coding DNA: TGTGCCAGCAGTTTCACAGGACTAGCGGCATACTACGTGAAGTATTTT. Residues: CASSFTGLAAYYVKYF. The chain carries TRBV27 and TRBJ2-3; 10 bases match TRBD2. Trimming removed 3 bases from V and 13 bases from J; junction bases left unmatched: 16. The CDR3 length is 16 residues. Germline CDR1 MNHEY, CDR2 SMNVEV (reference sequence).

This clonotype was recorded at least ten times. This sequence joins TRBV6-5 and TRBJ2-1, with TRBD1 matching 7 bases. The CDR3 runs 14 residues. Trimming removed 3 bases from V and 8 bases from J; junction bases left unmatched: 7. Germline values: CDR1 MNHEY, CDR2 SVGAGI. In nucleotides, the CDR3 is TGTGCCAGCAGTTATGGACAGGTTATCGATGAGCAGTTCTTC. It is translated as CASSYGQVIDEQFF.

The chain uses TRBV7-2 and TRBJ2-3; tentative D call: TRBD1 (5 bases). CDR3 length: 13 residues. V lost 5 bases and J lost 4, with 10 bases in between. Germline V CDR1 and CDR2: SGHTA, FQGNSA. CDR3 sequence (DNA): TGTGCCAGCAGCCACTCGACAGCAGATACGCAGTATTTT. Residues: CASSHSTADTQYF.

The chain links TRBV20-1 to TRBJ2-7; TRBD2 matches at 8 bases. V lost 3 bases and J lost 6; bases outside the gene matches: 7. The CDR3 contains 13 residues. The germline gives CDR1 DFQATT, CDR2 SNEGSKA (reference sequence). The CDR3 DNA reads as TGCAGTGCTAGTGGTAGCGGGAAGGTCGAGCAGTACTTC. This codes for CSASGSGKVEQYF.

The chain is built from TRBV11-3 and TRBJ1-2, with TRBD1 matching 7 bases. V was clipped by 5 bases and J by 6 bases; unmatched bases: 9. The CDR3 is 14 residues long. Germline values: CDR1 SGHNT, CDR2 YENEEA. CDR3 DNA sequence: TGTGCCAGCAGCCGCCGACAGGGCTCGGATGGCTACACCTTC. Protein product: CASSRRQGSDGYTF. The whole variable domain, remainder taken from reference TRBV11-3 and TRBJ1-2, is EAGVVQSPRYKIIEKKQPVAFWCNPISGHNTLYWYLQNLGQGPELLIRYENEEAVDDSQLPKDRFSAERLKGVDSTLKIQPAELGDSAVYLCASSRRQGSDGYTFGSGTRLTVV.

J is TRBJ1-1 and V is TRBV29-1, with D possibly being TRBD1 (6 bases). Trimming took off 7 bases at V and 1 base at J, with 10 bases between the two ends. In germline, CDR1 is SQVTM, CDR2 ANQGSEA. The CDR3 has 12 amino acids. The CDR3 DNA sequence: TGCAGCGCCGTGGGGGCGAACACTGAAGCTTTCTTT. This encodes CSAVGANTEAFF.

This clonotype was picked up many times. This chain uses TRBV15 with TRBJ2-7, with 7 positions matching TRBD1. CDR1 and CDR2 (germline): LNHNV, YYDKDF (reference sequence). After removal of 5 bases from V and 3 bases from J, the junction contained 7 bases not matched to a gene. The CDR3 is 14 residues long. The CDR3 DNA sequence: TGTGCCACCAGCCCATCCAGGGGGTTCTACGAGCAGTACTTC. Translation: CATSPSRGFYEQYF.

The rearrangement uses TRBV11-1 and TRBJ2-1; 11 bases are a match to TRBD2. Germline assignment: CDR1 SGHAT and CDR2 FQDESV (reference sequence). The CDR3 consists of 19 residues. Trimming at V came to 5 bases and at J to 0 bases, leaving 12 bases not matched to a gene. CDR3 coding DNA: TGTGCCAGCAGCAACCCCTTGCTAGCGGGGGGCCACTCCTACAATGAGCAGTTCTTC. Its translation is CASSNPLLAGGHSYNEQFF. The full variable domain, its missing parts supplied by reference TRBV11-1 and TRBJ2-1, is EAEVAQSPRYKITEKSQAVAFWCDPISGHATLYWYRQILGQGPELLVQFQDESVVDDSQLPKDRFSAERLKGVDSTLKIQPAELGDSAMYLCASSNPLLAGGHSYNEQFFGPGTRLTVL.

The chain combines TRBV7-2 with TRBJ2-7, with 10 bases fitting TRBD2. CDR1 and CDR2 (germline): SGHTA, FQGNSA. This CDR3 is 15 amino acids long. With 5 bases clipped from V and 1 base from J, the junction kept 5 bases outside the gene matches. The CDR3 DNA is TGTGCCAGCAGCCCTGGACTAGCGGTATCCTACGAGCAGTACTTC. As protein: CASSPGLAVSYEQYF.

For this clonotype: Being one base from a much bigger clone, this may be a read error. The CDR3 coding sequence is TGCAGTGCCGACAGGGGGAGGGGAGAAAGACTGTTTTTT. Its protein product is CSADRGRGERLFF. The chain has TRBV20-1 and TRBJ1-4; 9 nucleotides line up with TRBD1. The germline CDR1 and CDR2 sequences are DFQATT and SNEGSKA (reference sequence). The CDR3 is 13 residues long.

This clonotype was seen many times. As DNA, the CDR3 is TGCGCCAGCAGCCTCCCTTTGGGCCTCCGGCAGTTCTTC. It yields the protein CASSLPLGLRQFF. The chain combines TRBV4-1 with TRBJ2-1, with no clear D. The V end was cut by 4 bases, the J end by 12 bases, with 16 bases between. CDR3 length: 13 amino acids. Germline values: CDR1 MGHRA, CDR2 YSYEKL.

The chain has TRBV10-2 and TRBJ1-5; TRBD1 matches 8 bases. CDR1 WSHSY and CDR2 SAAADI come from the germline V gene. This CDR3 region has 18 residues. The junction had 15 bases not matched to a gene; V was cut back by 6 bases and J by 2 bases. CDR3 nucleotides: TGCGCCAGCAGCCGCGAACAGGGGGTGGCACCTCGCAATCAGCCCCAGCATTTT. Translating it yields CASSREQGVAPRNQPQHF.

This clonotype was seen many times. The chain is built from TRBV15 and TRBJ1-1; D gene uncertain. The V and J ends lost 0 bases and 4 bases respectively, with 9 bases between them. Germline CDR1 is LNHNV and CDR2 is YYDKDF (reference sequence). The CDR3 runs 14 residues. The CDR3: CATSRDSGGTEAFF. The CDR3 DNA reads TGTGCCACCAGCAGAGATAGTGGAGGCACTGAAGCTTTCTTT.

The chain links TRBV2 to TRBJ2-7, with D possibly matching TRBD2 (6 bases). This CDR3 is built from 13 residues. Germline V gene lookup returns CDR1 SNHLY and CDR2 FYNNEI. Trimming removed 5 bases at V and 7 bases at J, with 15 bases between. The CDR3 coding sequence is TGTGCCAGCAGTTGGGACTCGCCGGGGGAGCAGTACTTC. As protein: CASSWDSPGEQYF. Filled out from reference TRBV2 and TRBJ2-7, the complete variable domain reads EPEVTQTPSHQVTQMGQEVILRCVPISNHLYFYWYRQILGQKVEFLVSFYNNEISEKSEIFDDQFSVERPDGSNFTLKIRSTKLEDSAMYFCASSWDSPGEQYFGPGTRLTVT.

The CDR3 DNA is TGTGCCAGCAGTGCCCCTCTACCGGGACGAATTTACGAGCAGTACTTC. Amino acid sequence: CASSAPLPGRIYEQYF. The chain has TRBV25-1 and TRBJ2-7; either TRBD1 or TRBD2 may fit D (5 bases each). Looked up from germline, CDR1 is MGHDK and CDR2 is SYGVNS. The CDR3 is made up of 16 amino acids. Between the trimmed V and J ends, which lost 4 bases and 4 bases, there was a span of 20 bases.

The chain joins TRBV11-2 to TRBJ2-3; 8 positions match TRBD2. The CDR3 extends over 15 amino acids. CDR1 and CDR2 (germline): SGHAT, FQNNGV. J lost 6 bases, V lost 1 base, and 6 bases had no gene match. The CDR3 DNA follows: TGTGCCAGCAGCTTAGTGGCGGGGGGCGATGATACGCAGTATTTT. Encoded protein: CASSLVAGGDDTQYF.

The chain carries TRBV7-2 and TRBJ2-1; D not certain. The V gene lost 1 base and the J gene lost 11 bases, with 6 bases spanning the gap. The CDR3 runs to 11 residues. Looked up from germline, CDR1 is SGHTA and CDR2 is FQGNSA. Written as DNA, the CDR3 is TGTGCCAGCAGCTTAGTTTTTAAGCAGTTCTTC. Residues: CASSLVFKQFF.

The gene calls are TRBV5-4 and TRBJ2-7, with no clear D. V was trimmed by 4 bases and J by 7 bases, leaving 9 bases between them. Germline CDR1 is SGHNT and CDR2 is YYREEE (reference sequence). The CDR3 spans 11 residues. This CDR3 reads CASSHRREQYF. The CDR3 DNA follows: TGTGCCAGCAGCCACCGACGGGAGCAGTACTTC.

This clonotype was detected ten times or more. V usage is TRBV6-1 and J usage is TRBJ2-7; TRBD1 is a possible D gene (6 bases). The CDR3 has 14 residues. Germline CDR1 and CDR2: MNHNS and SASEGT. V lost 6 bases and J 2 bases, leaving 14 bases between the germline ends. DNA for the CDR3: TGTGCCAGCAGCCCCCAGGGGCCTCCCTACGAGCAGTACTTC. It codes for CASSPQGPPYEQYF.

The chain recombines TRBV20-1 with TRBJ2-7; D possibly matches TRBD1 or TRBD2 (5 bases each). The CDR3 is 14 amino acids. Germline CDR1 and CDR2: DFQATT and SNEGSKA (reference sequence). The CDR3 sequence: CSVERRGVPYEQYF. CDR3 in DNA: TGCAGCGTAGAGAGGAGAGGGGTCCCCTACGAGCAGTACTTC.

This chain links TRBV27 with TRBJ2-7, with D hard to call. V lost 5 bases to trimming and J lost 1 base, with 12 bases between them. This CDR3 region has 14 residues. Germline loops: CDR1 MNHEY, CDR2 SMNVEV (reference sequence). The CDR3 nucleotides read TGTGCCAGCAGTCCTCGGACGCTATCCTACGAGCAGTACTTC. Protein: CASSPRTLSYEQYF.

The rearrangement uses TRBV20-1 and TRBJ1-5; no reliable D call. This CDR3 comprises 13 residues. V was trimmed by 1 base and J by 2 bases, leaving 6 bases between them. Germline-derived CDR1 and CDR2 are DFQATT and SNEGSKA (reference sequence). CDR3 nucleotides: TGCAGTGCTAGAGTGACGGGCAATCAGCCCCAGCATTTT. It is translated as CSARVTGNQPQHF.

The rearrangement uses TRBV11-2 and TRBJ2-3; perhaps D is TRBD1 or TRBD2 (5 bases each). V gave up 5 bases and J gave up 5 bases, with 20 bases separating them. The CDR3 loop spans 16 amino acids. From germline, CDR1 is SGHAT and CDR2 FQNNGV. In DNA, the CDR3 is TGTGCCAGCAGCACCCCCGGTCGGGCAGGGAGAGATACGCAGTATTTT. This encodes CASSTPGRAGRDTQYF.

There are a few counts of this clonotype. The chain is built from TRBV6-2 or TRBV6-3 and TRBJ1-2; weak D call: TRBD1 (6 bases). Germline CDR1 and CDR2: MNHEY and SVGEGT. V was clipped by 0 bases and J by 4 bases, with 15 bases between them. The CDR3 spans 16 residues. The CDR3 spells CASSYSSAGAIYGYTF. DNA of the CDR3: TGTGCCAGCAGTTACTCGAGTGCAGGGGCCATCTATGGCTACACCTTC.

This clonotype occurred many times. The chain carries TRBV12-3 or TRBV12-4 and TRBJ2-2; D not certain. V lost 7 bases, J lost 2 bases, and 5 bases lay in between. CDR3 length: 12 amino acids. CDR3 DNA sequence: TGTGCCAGCACGTCTAACACCGGGGAGCTGTTTTTT. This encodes CASTSNTGELFF.

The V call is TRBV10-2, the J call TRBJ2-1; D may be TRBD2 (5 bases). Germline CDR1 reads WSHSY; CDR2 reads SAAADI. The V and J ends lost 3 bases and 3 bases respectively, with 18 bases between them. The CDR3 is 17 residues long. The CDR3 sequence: CASSDSLRASHYNEQFF. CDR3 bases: TGCGCCAGCAGTGACTCGCTTCGGGCTAGCCACTACAATGAGCAGTTCTTC.

The CDR3 is CASSLDGTVAFF. DNA for the CDR3: TGCGCCAGCAGCTTGGATGGGACAGTAGCTTTCTTT. V is TRBV5-1 and J is TRBJ1-1; 7 positions match TRBD1. Germline values: CDR1 SGHRS, CDR2 YFSETQ. V dropped 0 bases and J dropped 10; count of bases not matched to a gene: 3. The CDR3 totals 12 residues.

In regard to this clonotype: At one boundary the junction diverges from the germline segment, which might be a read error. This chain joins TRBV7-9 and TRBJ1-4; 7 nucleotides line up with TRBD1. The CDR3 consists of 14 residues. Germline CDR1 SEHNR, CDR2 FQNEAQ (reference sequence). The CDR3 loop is CASSFDRDHERLFF. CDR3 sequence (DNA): TGTGCCAGCAGTTTTGACAGGGACCATGAAAGACTGTTTTTT.

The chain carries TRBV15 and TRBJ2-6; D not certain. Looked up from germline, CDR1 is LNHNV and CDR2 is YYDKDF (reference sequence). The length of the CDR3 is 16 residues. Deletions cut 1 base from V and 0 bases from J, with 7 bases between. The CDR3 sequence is CATSRVLSSGANVLTF. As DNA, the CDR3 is TGTGCCACCAGCAGAGTGTTATCCTCTGGGGCCAACGTCCTGACTTTC.

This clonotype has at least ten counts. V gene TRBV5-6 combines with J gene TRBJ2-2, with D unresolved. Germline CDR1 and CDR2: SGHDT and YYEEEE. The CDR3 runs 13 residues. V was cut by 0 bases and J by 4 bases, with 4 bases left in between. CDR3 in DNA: TGTGCCAGCAGCTTGGCTGGCACCGGGGAGCTGTTTTTT. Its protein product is CASSLAGTGELFF.

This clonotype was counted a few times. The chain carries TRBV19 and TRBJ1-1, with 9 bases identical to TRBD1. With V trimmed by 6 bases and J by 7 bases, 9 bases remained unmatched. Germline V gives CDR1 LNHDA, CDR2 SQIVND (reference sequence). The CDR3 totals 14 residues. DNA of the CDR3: TGTGCCAGTAGCCTTACGGACAGGGGCGGTGAAGCTTTCTTT. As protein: CASSLTDRGGEAFF. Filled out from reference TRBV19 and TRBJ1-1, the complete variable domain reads DGGITQSPKYLFRKEGQNVTLSCEQNLNHDAMYWYRQDPGQGLRLIYYSQIVNDFQKGDIAEGYSVSREKKESFPLTVTSAQKNPTAFYLCASSLTDRGGEAFFGQGTRLTVV.